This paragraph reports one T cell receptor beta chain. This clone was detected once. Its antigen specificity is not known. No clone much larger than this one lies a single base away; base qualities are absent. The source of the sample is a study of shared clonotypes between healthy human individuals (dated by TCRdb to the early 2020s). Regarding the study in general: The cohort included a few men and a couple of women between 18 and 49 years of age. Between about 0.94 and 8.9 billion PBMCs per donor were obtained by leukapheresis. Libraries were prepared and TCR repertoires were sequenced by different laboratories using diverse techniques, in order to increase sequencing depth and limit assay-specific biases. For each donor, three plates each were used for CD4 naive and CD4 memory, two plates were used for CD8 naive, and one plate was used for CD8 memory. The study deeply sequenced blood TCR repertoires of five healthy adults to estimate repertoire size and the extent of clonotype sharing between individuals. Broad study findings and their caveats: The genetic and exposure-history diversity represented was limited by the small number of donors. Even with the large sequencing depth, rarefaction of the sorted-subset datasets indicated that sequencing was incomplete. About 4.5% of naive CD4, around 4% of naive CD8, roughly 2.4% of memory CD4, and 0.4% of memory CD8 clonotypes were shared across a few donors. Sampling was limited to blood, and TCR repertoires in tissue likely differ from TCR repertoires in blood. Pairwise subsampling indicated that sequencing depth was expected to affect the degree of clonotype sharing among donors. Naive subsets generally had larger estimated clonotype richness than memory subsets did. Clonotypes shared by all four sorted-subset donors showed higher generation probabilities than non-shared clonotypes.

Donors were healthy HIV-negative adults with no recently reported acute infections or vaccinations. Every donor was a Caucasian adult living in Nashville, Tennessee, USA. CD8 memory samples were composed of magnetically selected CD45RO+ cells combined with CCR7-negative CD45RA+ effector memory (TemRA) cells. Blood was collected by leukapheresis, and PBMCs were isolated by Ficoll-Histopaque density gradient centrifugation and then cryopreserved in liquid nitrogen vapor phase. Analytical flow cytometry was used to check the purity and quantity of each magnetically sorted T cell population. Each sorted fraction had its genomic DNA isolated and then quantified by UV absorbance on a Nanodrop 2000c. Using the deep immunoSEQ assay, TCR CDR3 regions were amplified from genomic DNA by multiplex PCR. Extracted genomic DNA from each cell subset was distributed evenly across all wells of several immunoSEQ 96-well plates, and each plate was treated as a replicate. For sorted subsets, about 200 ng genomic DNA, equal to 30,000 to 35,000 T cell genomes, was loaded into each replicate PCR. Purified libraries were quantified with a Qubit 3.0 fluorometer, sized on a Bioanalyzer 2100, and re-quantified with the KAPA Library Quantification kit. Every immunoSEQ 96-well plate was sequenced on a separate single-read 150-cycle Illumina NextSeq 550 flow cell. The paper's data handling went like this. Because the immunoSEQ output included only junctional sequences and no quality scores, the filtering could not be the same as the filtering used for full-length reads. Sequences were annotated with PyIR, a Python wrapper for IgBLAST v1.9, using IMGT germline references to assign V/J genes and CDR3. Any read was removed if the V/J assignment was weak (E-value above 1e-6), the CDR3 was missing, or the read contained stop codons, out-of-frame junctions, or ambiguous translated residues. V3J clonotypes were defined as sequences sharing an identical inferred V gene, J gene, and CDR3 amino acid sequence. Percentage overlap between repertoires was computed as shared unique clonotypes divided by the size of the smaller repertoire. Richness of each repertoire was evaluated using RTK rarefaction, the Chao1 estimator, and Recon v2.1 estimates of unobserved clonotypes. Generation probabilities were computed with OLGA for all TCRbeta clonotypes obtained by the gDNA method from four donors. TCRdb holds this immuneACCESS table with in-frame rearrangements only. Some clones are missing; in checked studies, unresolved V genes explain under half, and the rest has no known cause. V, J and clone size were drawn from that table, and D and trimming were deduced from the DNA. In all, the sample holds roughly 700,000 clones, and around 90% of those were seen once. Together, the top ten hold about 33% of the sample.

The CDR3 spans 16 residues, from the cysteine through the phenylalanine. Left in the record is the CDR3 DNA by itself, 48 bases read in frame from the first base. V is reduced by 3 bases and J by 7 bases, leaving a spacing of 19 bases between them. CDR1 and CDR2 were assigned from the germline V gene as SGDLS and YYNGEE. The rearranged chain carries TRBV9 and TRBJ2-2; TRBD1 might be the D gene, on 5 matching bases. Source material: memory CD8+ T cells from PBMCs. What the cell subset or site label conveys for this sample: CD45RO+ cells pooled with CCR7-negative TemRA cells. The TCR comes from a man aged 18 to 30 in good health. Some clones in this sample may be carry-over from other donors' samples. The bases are TGTGCCAGCAGCGACACAGGCTACCAAAGGAACGGGGAGCTGTTTTTT. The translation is CASSDTGYQRNGELFF.